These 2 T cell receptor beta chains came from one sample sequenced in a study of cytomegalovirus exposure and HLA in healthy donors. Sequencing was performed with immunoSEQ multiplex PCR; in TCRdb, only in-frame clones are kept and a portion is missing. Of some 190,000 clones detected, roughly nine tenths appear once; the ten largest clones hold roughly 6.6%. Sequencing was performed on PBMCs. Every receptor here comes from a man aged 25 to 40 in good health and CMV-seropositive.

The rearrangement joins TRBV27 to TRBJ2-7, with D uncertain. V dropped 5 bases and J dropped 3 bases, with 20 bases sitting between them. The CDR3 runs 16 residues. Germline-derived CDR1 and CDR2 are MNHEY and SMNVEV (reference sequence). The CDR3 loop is CASSPWTVGSLYEQYF. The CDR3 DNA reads TGTGCCAGCAGTCCCTGGACGGTTGGGTCCCTCTACGAGCAGTACTTC.

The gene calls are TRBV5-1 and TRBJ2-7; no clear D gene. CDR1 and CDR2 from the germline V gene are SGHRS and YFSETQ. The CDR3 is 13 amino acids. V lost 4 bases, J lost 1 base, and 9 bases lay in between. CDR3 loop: CASSRTSSYEQYF. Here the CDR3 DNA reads TGCGCCAGCAGCCGGACCTCTTCCTACGAGCAGTACTTC.